This T cell receptor beta chain appears in the sequencing data of a study of T cell responses to AZD1222 COVID-19 vaccine. General study findings and limits: Close to half of all spike-specific TCRs reportedly target regions of the variants that are unmutated.

Here immunoSEQ multiplex PCR was the method, and the copy in TCRdb shows in-frame clones only, minus some. This sample has about 110,000 clones, with approximately 83% found just once. The germline CDR1 and CDR2 sequences are LGHNA and YNFKEQ. This CDR3 is 13 amino acids long. V dropped 4 bases and J dropped 6 bases, with 11 bases sitting between them. In the case of this clone: Its specificity is unknown.

This chain connects TRBV4-2 to TRBJ2-3; no firm D call. Here the sequenced sample was peripheral blood, taken on day 0 of AZD1222 vaccination. This receptor was taken from an adult in good health. The CDR3 DNA follows: TGTGCCAGCAGCCCCTATATGAAGGATACGCAGTATTTT. Translation gives CASSPYMKDTQYF.